This entry lists 14 T cell receptor beta chains sequenced from one sample in a study of blood T cell repertoires in COVID-19. Clones were sequenced by immunoSEQ multiplex PCR, and TCRdb holds only the in-frame ones, with some missing. The repertoire has about 100,000 clones, about 88% of them found once; the top ten carry around 3%. Sequencing used peripheral blood. All receptors come from a man aged 45-65 years with active or convalescent COVID-19.

The chain combines TRBV2 with TRBJ1-1; D unclear. CDR3 length: 12 amino acids. Germline V gene data show CDR1 as SNHLY and CDR2 as FYNNEI. Trimming took 6 bases from V and 5 from J, leaving 10 bases between them. CDR3 amino acids: CASSPVGTEAFF. The DNA for the CDR3 is TGTGCCAGCAGCCCAGTTGGTACTGAAGCTTTCTTT.

This rearrangement joins TRBV28 to TRBJ1-3, with a weak D call TRBD1 (5 bases). The CDR3 spans 15 residues. The germline gives CDR1 MDHEN, CDR2 SYDVKM. Deletions cut 5 bases from V and 4 bases from J, with 15 bases between. DNA for the CDR3: TGTGCCAGCAGTGCCACGGGGGTAGGGGGAAACACCATATATTTT. Protein sequence: CASSATGVGGNTIYF.

The chain couples TRBV28 to TRBJ1-1; 8 bases agree with TRBD1. The CDR3 is made up of 15 amino acids. With 6 bases clipped from V and 0 bases from J, the junction kept 6 bases outside the gene matches. The germline V gene has CDR1 MDHEN and CDR2 SYDVKM. CDR3 nucleotides: TGTGCCAGCAGCCTGGACAGGGCCATGAACACTGAAGCTTTCTTT. It codes for CASSLDRAMNTEAFF.

This clone was observed a handful of times. The chain joins TRBV28 to TRBJ1-3; D gene unclear. Trimming took 5 bases from V and 0 from J, leaving 14 bases between them. This CDR3 comprises 16 residues. Germline CDR1 and CDR2: MDHEN and SYDVKM. CDR3 DNA: TGTGCCAGCAGTCCTCCCCGCGCACTCTCTGGAAACACCATATATTTT. This codes for CASSPPRALSGNTIYF.

This clone was picked up a small number of times. The chain joins TRBV6-6 to TRBJ1-5, with D perhaps TRBD1 (5 bases). The CDR3 is 15 amino acids. The V gene lost 6 bases and the J gene lost 5 bases, with 17 bases spanning the gap. CDR1 and CDR2 (germline): MNHNY, SVGAGI (reference sequence). The CDR3 nucleotides are TGTGCCAGCAGCCAAGGACGGGGGGGAGATCAGCCCCAGCATTTT. It encodes CASSQGRGGDQPQHF.

The chain joins TRBV6-1 to TRBJ1-1; D might be TRBD1 (5 bases). The length of the CDR3 is 15 residues. From germline, CDR1 is MNHNS and CDR2 SASEGT. Deletions cut 0 bases from V and 0 bases from J, with 8 bases between. The CDR3 nucleotides read TGTGCCAGCAGTGAAGCCGGCAGGGTGAACACTGAAGCTTTCTTT. It codes for CASSEAGRVNTEAFF.

The V gene is TRBV19, the J gene TRBJ2-1; TRBD2 aligns across 11 bases. The CDR3 is made up of 20 amino acids. Germline V CDR1 and CDR2: LNHDA, SQIVND (reference sequence). Losses at the gene ends were 4 bases for V and 0 bases for J; bases not matched to a gene: 14. Here the CDR3 reads CASSTRYSGGEAGSYNEQFF. CDR3 coding DNA: TGTGCCAGTAGTACCCGGTATAGCGGGGGGGAGGCGGGCTCCTACAATGAGCAGTTCTTC.

V gene TRBV4-1 combines with J gene TRBJ1-2; D is perhaps TRBD1 (5 bases). Germline V CDR1 and CDR2: MGHRA, YSYEKL. Trimming stripped 1 base from V and 5 bases from J, with 5 bases between. The CDR3 is made up of 12 amino acids. The CDR3 sequence is CASSQGQYGYTF. The CDR3 nucleotides read TGCGCCAGCAGCCAAGGACAGTATGGCTACACCTTC.

This clone was counted between two and nine times. V gene TRBV28 combines with J gene TRBJ1-1; D uncertain. CDR1 and CDR2 from the germline V gene are MDHEN and SYDVKM. The CDR3 contains 18 residues. Deletions cut 1 base from V and 0 bases from J, with 18 bases between. In DNA, the CDR3 is TGTGCCAGCAGTTTATTGTATCAGGCCCCCCCAATGAACACTGAAGCTTTCTTT. Amino acids: CASSLLYQAPPMNTEAFF.

The chain uses TRBV9 and TRBJ2-3; the match to TRBD2 covers 9 bases. J gave up 4 bases and V 2 bases, and 8 bases lay outside the gene matches. There are 16 residues in the CDR3. Germline CDR1 and CDR2: SGDLS and YYNGEE. The CDR3 coding sequence is TGTGCCAGCAGCGTGGATGCGGGGGGGCAGGCAGATACGCAGTATTTT. Its translation is CASSVDAGGQADTQYF.

The CDR3 protein is CASSLMGAREKLFF. Written as DNA, the CDR3 is TGTGCCAGCAGCTTAATGGGGGCACGGGAAAAACTGTTTTTT. The rearrangement uses TRBV7-2 and TRBJ1-4, with D possibly TRBD1 on 6 matching bases. Deletions cut 2 bases from V and 8 bases from J, with 12 bases between. Per germline, CDR1 SGHTA and CDR2 FQGNSA. This CDR3 spans 14 amino acids.

Remarks on this clone: A read error may produce the germline difference seen at one junction end. The same CDR3 arises from other DNA sequences in this sample as well. The chain links TRBV3-1 (or the pseudogene TRBV3-2) to TRBJ1-5; D possibly corresponds to TRBD1 (5 bases). CDR1 and CDR2 (germline): LGHDT, YNNKEL (reference sequence). The CDR3 has 13 amino acids. The CDR3 coding sequence is TGTGCCAGCAGTCAAGACAGAAATCAGCCCCAGCATTTT. Amino acid sequence: CASSQDRNQPQHF.

The gene calls are TRBV7-2 and TRBJ1-5; weak D call: TRBD1 (5 bases). CDR1 is SGHTA, CDR2 FQGNSA, per germline. CDR3 length: 14 amino acids. V gave up 4 bases and J gave up 4 bases, with 11 bases separating them. CDR3 bases: TGTGCCAGCAGCTCGTGGGGGGGGAATCAGCCCCAGCATTTT. Translation gives CASSSWGGNQPQHF.

The chain combines TRBV19 with TRBJ1-5; D might be TRBD1 (5 bases). Looked up from germline, CDR1 is LNHDA and CDR2 is SQIVND (reference sequence). The CDR3 has 16 amino acids. Trimming stripped 4 bases from V and 6 bases from J, with 19 bases between. The CDR3 is CASSTFGGGGSQPQHF. Written as DNA, the CDR3 is TGTGCCAGTAGTACCTTTGGCGGGGGTGGGAGTCAGCCCCAGCATTTT.